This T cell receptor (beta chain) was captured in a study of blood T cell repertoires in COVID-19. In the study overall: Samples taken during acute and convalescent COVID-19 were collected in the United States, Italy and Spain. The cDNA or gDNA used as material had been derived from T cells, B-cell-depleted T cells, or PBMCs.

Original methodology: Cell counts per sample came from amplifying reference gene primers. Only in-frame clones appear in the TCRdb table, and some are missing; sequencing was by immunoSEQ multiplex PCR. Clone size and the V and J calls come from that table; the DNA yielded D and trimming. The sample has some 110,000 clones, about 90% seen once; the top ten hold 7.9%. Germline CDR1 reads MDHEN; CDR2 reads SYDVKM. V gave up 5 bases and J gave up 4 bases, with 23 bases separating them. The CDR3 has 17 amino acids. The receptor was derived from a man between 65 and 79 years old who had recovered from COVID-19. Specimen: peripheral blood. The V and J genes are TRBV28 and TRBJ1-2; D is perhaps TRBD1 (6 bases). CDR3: CASSPIAGEVFGYGYTF. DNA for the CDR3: TGTGCCAGCAGTCCAATCGCAGGGGAAGTGTTTGGCTATGGCTACACCTTC.